The clone carrying this T cell receptor (beta chain) appeared a single time. This record belongs to a study of blood T cell repertoires in COVID-19. Study overall: Acute-phase and convalescent COVID-19 samples originated in the United States, Italy and Spain. In each case, the material was cDNA or gDNA derived from T cells, B-cell-depleted T cells, or PBMCs.

During active infection, Seattle patients enrolled and were then monitored through disease. The CDR3 sequence is 16 residues long. Germline CDR1 reads SGHAT; CDR2 reads FQNNGV. V was pared by 0 bases and J by 1 base, with 10 bases between. In the source study's methods: Using reference gene primer amplification, nucleated cell counts were estimated. Measured with immunoSEQ multiplex PCR; TCRdb has only the in-frame clones, and not every one. V and J calls and clone size are copied from that table; D and trimming were computed from the DNA. The sample has 270,000 or so clones; 85% to 90% are singletons.

Sequencing input: peripheral blood. V usage is TRBV11-2 and J usage is TRBJ1-3, with D possibly being TRBD1 (6 bases). The receptor was derived from a woman aged 30 to 39 with COVID-19, enrolled during active disease. This chain's CDR3 is CASSLDQGLSGNTIYF. CDR3 DNA sequence: TGTGCCAGCAGCTTAGATCAGGGGTTATCTGGAAACACCATATATTTT. The entire variable domain, with the rest obtained from reference TRBV11-2 and TRBJ1-3, is as follows: EAGVAQSPRYKIIEKRQSVAFWCNPISGHATLYWYQQILGQGPKLLIQFQNNGVVDDSQLPKDRFSAERLKGVDSTLKIQPAKLEDSAVYLCASSLDQGLSGNTIYFGEGSWLTVV.